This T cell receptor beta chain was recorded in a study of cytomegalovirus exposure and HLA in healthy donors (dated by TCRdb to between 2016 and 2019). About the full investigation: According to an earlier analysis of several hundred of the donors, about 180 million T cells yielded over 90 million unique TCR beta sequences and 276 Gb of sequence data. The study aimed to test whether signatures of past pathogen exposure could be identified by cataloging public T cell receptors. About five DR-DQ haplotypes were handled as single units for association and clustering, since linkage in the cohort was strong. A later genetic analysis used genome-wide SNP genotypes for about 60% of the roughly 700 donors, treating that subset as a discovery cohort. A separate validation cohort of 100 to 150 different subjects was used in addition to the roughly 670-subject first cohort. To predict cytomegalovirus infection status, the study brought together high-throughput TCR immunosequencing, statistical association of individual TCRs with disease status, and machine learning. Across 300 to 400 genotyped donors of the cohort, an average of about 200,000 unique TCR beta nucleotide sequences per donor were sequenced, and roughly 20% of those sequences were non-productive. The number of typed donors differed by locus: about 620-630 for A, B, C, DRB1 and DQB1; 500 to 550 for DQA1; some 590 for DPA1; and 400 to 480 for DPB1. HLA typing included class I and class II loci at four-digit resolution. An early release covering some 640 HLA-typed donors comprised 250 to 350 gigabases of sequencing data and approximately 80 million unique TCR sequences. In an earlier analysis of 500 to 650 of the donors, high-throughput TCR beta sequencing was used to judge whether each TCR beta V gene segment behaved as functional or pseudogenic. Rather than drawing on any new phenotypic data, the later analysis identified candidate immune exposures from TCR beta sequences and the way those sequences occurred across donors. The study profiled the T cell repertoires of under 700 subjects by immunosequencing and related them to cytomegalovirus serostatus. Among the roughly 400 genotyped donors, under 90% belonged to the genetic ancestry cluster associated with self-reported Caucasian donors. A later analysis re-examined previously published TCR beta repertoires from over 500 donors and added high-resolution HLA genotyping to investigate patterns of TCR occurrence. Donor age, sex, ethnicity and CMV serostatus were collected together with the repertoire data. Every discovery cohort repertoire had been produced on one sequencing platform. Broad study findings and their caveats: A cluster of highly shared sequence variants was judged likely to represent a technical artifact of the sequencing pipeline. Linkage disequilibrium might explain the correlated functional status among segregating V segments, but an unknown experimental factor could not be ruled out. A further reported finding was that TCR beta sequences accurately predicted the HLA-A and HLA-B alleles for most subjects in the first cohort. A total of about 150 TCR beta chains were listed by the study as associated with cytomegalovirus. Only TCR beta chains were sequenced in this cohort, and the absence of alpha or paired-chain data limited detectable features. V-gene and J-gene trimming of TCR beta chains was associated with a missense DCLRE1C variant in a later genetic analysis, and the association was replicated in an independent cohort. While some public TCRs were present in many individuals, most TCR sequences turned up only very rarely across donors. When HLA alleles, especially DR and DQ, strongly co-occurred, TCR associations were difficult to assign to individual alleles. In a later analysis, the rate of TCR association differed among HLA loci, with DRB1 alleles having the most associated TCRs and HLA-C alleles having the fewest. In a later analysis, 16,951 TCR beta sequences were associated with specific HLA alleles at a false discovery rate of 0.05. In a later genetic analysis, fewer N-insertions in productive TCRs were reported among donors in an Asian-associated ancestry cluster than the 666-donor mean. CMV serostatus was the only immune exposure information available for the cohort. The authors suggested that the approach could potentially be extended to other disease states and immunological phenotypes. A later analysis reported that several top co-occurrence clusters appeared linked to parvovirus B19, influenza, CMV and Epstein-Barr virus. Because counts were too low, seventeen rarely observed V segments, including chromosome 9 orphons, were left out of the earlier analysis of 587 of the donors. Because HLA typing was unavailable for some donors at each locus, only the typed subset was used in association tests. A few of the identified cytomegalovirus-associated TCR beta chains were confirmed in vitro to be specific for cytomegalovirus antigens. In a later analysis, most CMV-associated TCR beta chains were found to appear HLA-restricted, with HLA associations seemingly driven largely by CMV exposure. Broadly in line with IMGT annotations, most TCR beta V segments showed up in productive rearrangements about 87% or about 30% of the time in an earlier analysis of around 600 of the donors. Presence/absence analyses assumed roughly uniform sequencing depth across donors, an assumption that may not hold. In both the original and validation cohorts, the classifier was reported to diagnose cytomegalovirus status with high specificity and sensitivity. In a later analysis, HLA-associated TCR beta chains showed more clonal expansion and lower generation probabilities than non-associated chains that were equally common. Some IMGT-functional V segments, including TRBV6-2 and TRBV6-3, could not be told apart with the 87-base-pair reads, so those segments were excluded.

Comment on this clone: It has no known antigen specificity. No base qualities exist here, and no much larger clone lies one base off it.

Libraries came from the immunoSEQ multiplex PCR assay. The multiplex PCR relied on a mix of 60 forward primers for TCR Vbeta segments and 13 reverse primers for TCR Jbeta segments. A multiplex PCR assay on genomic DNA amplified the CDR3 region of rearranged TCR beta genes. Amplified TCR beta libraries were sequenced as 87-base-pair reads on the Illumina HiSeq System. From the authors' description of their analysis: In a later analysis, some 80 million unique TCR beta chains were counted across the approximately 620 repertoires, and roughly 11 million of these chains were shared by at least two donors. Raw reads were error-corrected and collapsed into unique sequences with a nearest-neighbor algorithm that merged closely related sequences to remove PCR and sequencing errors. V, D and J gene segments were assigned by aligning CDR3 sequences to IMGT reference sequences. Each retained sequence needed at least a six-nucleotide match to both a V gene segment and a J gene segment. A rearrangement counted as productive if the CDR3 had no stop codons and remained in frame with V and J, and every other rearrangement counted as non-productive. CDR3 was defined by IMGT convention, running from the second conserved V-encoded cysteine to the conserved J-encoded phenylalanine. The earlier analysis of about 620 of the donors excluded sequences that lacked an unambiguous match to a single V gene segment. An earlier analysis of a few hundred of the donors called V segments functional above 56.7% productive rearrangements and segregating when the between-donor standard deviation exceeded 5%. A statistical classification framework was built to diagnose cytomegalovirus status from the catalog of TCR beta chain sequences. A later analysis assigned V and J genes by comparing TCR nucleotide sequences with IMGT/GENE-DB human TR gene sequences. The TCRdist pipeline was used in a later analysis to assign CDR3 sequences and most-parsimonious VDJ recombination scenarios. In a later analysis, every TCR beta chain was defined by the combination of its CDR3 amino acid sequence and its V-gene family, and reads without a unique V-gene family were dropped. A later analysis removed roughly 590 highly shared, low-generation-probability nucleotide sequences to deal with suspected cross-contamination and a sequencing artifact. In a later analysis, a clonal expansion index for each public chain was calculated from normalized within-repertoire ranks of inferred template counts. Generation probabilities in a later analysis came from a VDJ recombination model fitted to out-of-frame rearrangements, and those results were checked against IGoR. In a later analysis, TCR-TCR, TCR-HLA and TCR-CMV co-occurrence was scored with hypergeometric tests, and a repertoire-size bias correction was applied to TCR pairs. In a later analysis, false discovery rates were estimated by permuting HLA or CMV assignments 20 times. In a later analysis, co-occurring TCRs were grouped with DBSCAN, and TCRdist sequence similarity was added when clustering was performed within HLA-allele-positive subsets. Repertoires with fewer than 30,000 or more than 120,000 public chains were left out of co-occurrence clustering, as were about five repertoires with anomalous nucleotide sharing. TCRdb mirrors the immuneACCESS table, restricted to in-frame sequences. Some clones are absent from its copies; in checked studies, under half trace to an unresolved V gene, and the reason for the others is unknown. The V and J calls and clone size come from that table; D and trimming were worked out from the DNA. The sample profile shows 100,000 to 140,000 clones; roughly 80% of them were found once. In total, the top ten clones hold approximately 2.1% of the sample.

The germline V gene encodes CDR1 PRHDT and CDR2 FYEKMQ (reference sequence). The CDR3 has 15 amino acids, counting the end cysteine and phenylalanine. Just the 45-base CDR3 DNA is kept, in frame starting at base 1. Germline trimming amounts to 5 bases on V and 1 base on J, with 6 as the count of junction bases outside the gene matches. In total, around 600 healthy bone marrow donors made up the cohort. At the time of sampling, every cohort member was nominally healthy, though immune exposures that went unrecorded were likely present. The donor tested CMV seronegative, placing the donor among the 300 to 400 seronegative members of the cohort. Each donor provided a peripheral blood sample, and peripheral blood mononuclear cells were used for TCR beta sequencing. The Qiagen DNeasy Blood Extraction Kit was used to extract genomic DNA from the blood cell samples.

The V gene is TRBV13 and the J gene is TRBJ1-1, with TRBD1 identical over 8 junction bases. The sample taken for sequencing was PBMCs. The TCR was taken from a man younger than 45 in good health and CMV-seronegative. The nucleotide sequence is TGTGCCAGCAGCCCACGACAGGGGAGGAACACTGAAGCTTTCTTT. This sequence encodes CASSPRQGRNTEAFF.